What follows describes a single T cell receptor (beta chain). Libraries were prepared by immunoSEQ multiplex PCR; TCRdb keeps only in-frame clonotypes and omits some of them. The data contain about 6,100 clones, over 60% of them singletons. The sample is drawn from a study of chemoradiotherapy in HPV16-positive cancers. V shed 10 bases and J 5 bases; nucleotides not matched to a gene: 13. The CDR3 runs to 15 residues. From germline, CDR1 is LNHDA and CDR2 SQIVND (reference sequence). The chain recombines TRBV19 with TRBJ2-5; 10 bases are a match to TRBD2. The receptor's source is a human donor with HPV-associated anogenital cancer. Source: tumor tissue, taken from a patient who underwent chemoradiotherapy. The CDR3 DNA reads TGTGCCACCCAACCTGGACTAGCGGTGGGGGAGACCCAGTACTTC. Translating gives CATQPGLAVGETQYF.